Shown below are 30 T cell receptor beta chains from a single sample sequenced in a study of T cell responses to AZD1222 COVID-19 vaccine. Assay: immunoSEQ multiplex PCR; the TCRdb copy retains only in-frame clones and omits some. The table includes about 130,000 clones, 65% to 90% detected once. The sample was peripheral blood, taken on day 0 of AZD1222 vaccination. The receptor set was obtained from an adult in good health.

This chain uses TRBV6-5 with TRBJ2-5; D is perhaps TRBD1 (5 bases). V gave up 6 bases and J gave up 3 bases, with 5 bases separating them. This CDR3 has 11 residues. In germline, CDR1 is MNHEY, CDR2 SVGAGI. CDR3 sequence (DNA): TGTGCCAGCAGCAGGGAAGAGACCCAGTACTTC. Amino acids: CASSREETQYF.

In DNA, the CDR3 is TGTGCCAGCAGCTTGGATTGGGACAGGGGGGAGACCCAGTACTTC. As protein: CASSLDWDRGETQYF. The chain recombines TRBV5-5 with TRBJ2-5; 11 bases match TRBD1. V dropped 0 bases and J dropped 5; count of bases not matched to a gene: 3. The CDR3 is 15 amino acids. CDR1 and CDR2 (germline): SGHKS, YYEKEE (reference sequence). Supplemented by reference TRBV5-5 and TRBJ2-5, the full variable domain reads DAGVTQSPTHLIKTRGQQVTLRCSPISGHKSVSWYQQVLGQGPQFIFQYYEKEERGRGNFPDRFSARQFPNYSSELNVNALLLGDSALYLCASSLDWDRGETQYFGPGTRLLVL.

The CDR3 nucleotides read TGTGCCAGCATTTCCTCACTTCTCTTGAACACTGAAGCTTTCTTT. Its protein is CASISSLLLNTEAFF. The chain has TRBV28 and TRBJ1-1, with no clear D. V was pared by 7 bases and J by 0 bases, with 15 bases between. Germline CDR1 is MDHEN and CDR2 is SYDVKM. This CDR3 region has 15 residues.

V and J are TRBV10-3 and TRBJ2-1, with 13 nucleotides matching TRBD2. Germline V gene data show CDR1 as ENHRY and CDR2 as SYGVKD. This CDR3 comprises 15 residues. The trim removed 6 bases at V and 4 bases at J, leaving 3 bases unmatched. CDR3 nucleotides: TGTGCCATCAGGGGGACTAGCGGGGATTACAATGAGCAGTTCTTC. The encoded protein is CAIRGTSGDYNEQFF.

The chain joins TRBV5-1 to TRBJ1-1; unclear D gene. V shed 0 bases and J shed 1 base, with 7 bases lying between them. This CDR3 is 14 amino acids long. CDR1 and CDR2 (germline): SGHRS, YFSETQ. This chain's CDR3 is CASSLDPANTEAFF. The CDR3 coding sequence is TGCGCCAGCAGCTTGGACCCCGCGAACACTGAAGCTTTCTTT.

The rearrangement joins TRBV4-1 to TRBJ1-2; a weak D match, TRBD1 (5 bases). Germline values: CDR1 MGHRA, CDR2 YSYEKL. The CDR3 is made up of 16 amino acids. Deletions cut 6 bases from V and 2 bases from J, with 19 bases between. CDR3 DNA sequence: TGCGCCAGCAGGCAGGGTATCGGTACCCGAAACTATGGCTACACCTTC. It specifies CASRQGIGTRNYGYTF.

This chain links TRBV7-2 with TRBJ1-6, with a weak D call TRBD1 (6 bases). The CDR3 is made up of 16 amino acids. The V gene lost 2 bases and the J gene lost 5 bases, with 13 bases spanning the gap. Germline loops: CDR1 SGHTA, CDR2 FQGNSA. This CDR3 is CASSLQGPGNNSPLHF. In nucleotides, the CDR3 is TGTGCCAGCAGCTTACAGGGGCCAGGCAATAATTCACCCCTCCACTTT.

The gene calls are TRBV6-2 or TRBV6-3 and TRBJ1-5; tentative D call: TRBD1 (6 bases). Germline CDR1 is MNHEY and CDR2 is SVGEGT. The V and J ends lost 2 bases and 2 bases respectively, with 13 bases between them. The CDR3 has 16 amino acids. For the CDR3, the DNA is TGTGCCAGCAGTTACATAGCAGGGGACGGCAATCAGCCCCAGCATTTT. Amino acid sequence: CASSYIAGDGNQPQHF.

The CDR3 region is CASSQESSPRISHGYTF. The CDR3 DNA reads TGTGCCAGCAGCCAAGAGAGTTCGCCTCGAATCTCCCATGGCTACACCTTC. The rearrangement uses TRBV3-1 (or the pseudogene TRBV3-2) and TRBJ1-2, with D unclear. CDR1 and CDR2 from the germline V gene are LGHDT and YNNKEL (reference sequence). The CDR3 extends over 17 amino acids. The ends were cut back, 0 bases at V and 6 bases at J, with 20 bases in the middle.

This clone was counted only a few times. Written as DNA, the CDR3 is TGTGCCAGCAGCTTTGACGCCGAAGAGACCCAGTACTTC. This sequence encodes CASSFDAEETQYF. This chain connects TRBV7-2 to TRBJ2-5; D not resolved. V lost 3 bases and J 3 bases, leaving 8 bases between the germline ends. CDR1 and CDR2 (germline): SGHTA, FQGNSA. The CDR3 sequence is 13 residues long.

This clone turned up a few times. V is TRBV2 and J is TRBJ1-2; 9 bases agree with TRBD1. Germline loops: CDR1 SNHLY, CDR2 FYNNEI. The CDR3 is made up of 12 amino acids. Germline trimming cut 4 bases from V and 8 bases from J; bases unmatched to any gene: 2. The CDR3 DNA follows: TGTGCCAGCAGTGGGGACAGGGCGGGCTACACCTTC. Its translation: CASSGDRAGYTF.

Here the CDR3 reads CASSKQLLETQYF. In DNA form, the CDR3 reads TGTGCCAGCAGTAAACAGCTGCTGGAGACCCAGTACTTC. The chain couples TRBV14 to TRBJ2-5; D is undetermined. Germline assignment: CDR1 SGHDN and CDR2 FVKESK. The ends were cut back, 6 bases at V and 5 bases at J, with 13 bases in the middle. The CDR3 has 13 amino acids. The full variable domain, completed using reference TRBV14 and TRBJ2-5, is EAGVTQFPSHSVIEKGQTVTLRCDPISGHDNLYWYRRVMGKEIKFLLHFVKESKQDESGMPNNRFLAERTGGTYSTLKVQPAELEDSGVYFCASSKQLLETQYFGPGTRLLVL.

This clone was seen once. The chain employs TRBV28 and TRBJ1-4, with a possible D match to TRBD1 (6 bases). From germline, CDR1 is MDHEN and CDR2 SYDVKM. Trimming shortened V by 6 bases and J by 2 bases, and 16 bases separated the two germline ends. The length of the CDR3 is 16 residues. The CDR3 DNA follows: TGTGCCAGCAGCCAAATGGGGGCGGTCACTAATGAAAAACTGTTTTTT. Residues: CASSQMGAVTNEKLFF.

This chain uses TRBV6-5 with TRBJ2-7; 7 bases match TRBD2. The CDR3 runs 14 residues. CDR1 MNHEY and CDR2 SVGAGI come from the germline V gene. V dropped 7 bases and J dropped 5; count of bases not matched to a gene: 11. The CDR3 loop is CASTAIGGENEQYF. In DNA form, the CDR3 reads TGTGCCAGCACGGCCATTGGGGGGGAGAACGAGCAGTACTTC.

The rearrangement links TRBV7-9 to TRBJ1-2; D not resolved. The germline gives CDR1 SEHNR, CDR2 FQNEAQ (reference sequence). CDR3 length: 16 residues. The V gene lost 1 base and the J gene lost 0 bases, with 12 bases spanning the gap. The CDR3 is CASSLVPDTANYGYTF. The CDR3 nucleotides read TGTGCCAGCAGCTTAGTTCCAGACACCGCTAACTATGGCTACACCTTC.

The V gene is TRBV5-4, the J gene TRBJ2-7; 7 bases are a match to TRBD2. Germline V gives CDR1 SGHNT, CDR2 YYREEE (reference sequence). The ends lost 4 bases at V and 0 bases at J; junction bases unmatched: 7. The CDR3 has 15 amino acids. The CDR3 DNA reads TGTGCCAGCAGCCCCGATGGGGGGGGCTCCTACGAGCAGTACTTC. Its translation: CASSPDGGGSYEQYF.

The chain couples TRBV3-1 (or the pseudogene TRBV3-2) to TRBJ2-7, with 10 bases matching TRBD1. Germline V gene lookup returns CDR1 LGHDT and CDR2 YNNKEL (reference sequence). This CDR3 has 17 amino acids. J gave up 2 bases and V 4 bases, and 11 bases lay outside the gene matches. The CDR3 region is CASSPFLLDRGTYEQYF. The CDR3 bases are TGTGCCAGCAGCCCCTTTTTGTTGGACAGGGGGACCTACGAGCAGTACTTC.

The rearrangement joins TRBV5-4 to TRBJ1-2; perhaps TRBD1 as D (6 bases). This CDR3 is 14 amino acids long. Germline V gene lookup returns CDR1 SGHNT and CDR2 YYREEE (reference sequence). The V end lost 0 bases, the J end lost 4 bases, and 10 bases lay between the germline ends. The CDR3 loop is CASSLAEQGYGYTF. The CDR3 bases are TGTGCCAGCAGCTTGGCAGAACAGGGCTATGGCTACACCTTC.

The rearrangement joins TRBV2 to TRBJ2-3, with D uncertain. The V and J ends lost 6 bases and 2 bases respectively, with 3 bases between them. From germline, CDR1 is SNHLY and CDR2 FYNNEI. The CDR3 totals 11 residues. The CDR3 here is CASSYTDTQYF. CDR3 nucleotide sequence: TGTGCCAGCAGCTACACAGATACGCAGTATTTT.

This sequence joins TRBV28 and TRBJ1-1; D gene unclear. The CDR3 spans 15 residues. Germline CDR1 MDHEN, CDR2 SYDVKM. Trimming removed 2 bases at V and 5 bases at J, with 15 bases between. The CDR3 sequence is CASSLAFEGGTEAFF. CDR3 nucleotide sequence: TGTGCCAGCAGTTTAGCCTTCGAGGGTGGGACTGAAGCTTTCTTT.

This sequence joins TRBV2 and TRBJ2-2; D ambiguous. The CDR3 loop spans 11 amino acids. Between the trimmed V and J ends, which lost 7 bases and 6 bases, there was a span of 6 bases. Germline assignment: CDR1 SNHLY and CDR2 FYNNEI. CDR3 in DNA: TGTGCCAGCACGCTATCCGGGGAGCTGTTTTTT. Translated: CASTLSGELFF.

In this sample, this clone turned up a few times. This CDR3 reads CASSFSAGVGDTQYF. The CDR3 nucleotides read TGTGCCAGCAGTTTCTCGGCAGGGGTCGGAGATACGCAGTATTTT. This rearrangement joins TRBV28 to TRBJ2-3, with D possibly matching TRBD1 (6 bases). This CDR3 has 15 residues. The germline gives CDR1 MDHEN, CDR2 SYDVKM. Trimming pared 3 bases from V and 5 bases from J, leaving 15 bases between.

This chain links TRBV7-2 with TRBJ1-6; 10 nucleotides match TRBD1. This CDR3 spans 16 amino acids. With 1 base clipped from V and 10 bases from J, the junction kept 7 bases outside the gene matches. Germline values: CDR1 SGHTA, CDR2 FQGNSA. For the CDR3, the DNA is TGTGCCAGCAGCTTAGGAAGGGACAGGGGAAGATCACCCCTCCACTTT. Translation gives CASSLGRDRGRSPLHF.

The chain has TRBV19 and TRBJ1-5, with 9 bases aligning to TRBD1. This CDR3 has 15 residues. CDR1 and CDR2 (germline): LNHDA, SQIVND (reference sequence). Trimming took 2 bases from V and 7 from J; bases not matched to a gene: 6. The CDR3 DNA follows: TGTGCCAGTAGTATAAATTGGGACAGGGCCCAGCCCCAGCATTTT. Its translation: CASSINWDRAQPQHF.

This chain uses TRBV3-1 (or the pseudogene TRBV3-2) with TRBJ2-7, with 10 bases aligning to TRBD2. V was clipped by 5 bases and J by 3 bases; unmatched bases: 1. Germline assignment: CDR1 LGHDT and CDR2 YNNKEL (reference sequence). The CDR3 extends over 13 amino acids. The chain's CDR3 is CASSGTSDYEQYF. The CDR3 DNA reads TGTGCCAGCAGCGGGACTAGCGACTACGAGCAGTACTTC.

This clone was observed a single time. This chain links TRBV5-4 with TRBJ1-6; 8 bases agree with TRBD1. With 4 bases clipped from V and 6 bases from J, the junction kept 3 bases outside the gene matches. From germline, CDR1 is SGHNT and CDR2 YYREEE (reference sequence). This CDR3 has 14 amino acids. In DNA, the CDR3 is TGTGCCAGCAGCCTACAGGGGGTTAATTCACCCCTCCACTTT. Its translation: CASSLQGVNSPLHF. Full variable domain (remainder filled in from reference TRBV5-4 and TRBJ1-6): ETGVTQSPTHLIKTRGQQVTLRCSSQSGHNTVSWYQQALGQGPQFIFQYYREEENGRGNFPPRFSGLQFPNYSSELNVNALELDDSALYLCASSLQGVNSPLHFGNGTRLTVT.

V is TRBV6-1 and J is TRBJ1-4; no firm D call. This CDR3 is 14 amino acids long. CDR1 is MNHNS, CDR2 SASEGT, per germline. Trimming stripped 3 bases from V and 5 bases from J, with 10 bases between. For the CDR3, the DNA is TGTGCCAGCAGTGACCCGGAGAACAATGAAAAACTGTTTTTT. This sequence encodes CASSDPENNEKLFF.

This chain connects TRBV6-5 to TRBJ2-3; D may be TRBD2 (5 bases). Germline CDR1 is MNHEY and CDR2 is SVGAGI. The CDR3 has 14 amino acids. V shed 0 bases and J shed 9 bases, with 13 bases lying between them. The CDR3 is CASSYSSDYSTQYF. For the CDR3, the DNA is TGTGCCAGCAGTTACTCTTCCGACTACAGCACGCAGTATTTT.

V is TRBV5-8 and J is TRBJ1-5; the D gene is possibly TRBD1 (5 bases). Trimming left V 1 base short and J 4 bases short, with 12 bases between. This CDR3 contains 15 residues. CDR1 is SGHTS and CDR2 is YDEGEE in the germline V gene. The CDR3 DNA sequence: TGTGCCAGCAGCTTGACGGGACTCAATAATCAGCCCCAGCATTTT. This translates into CASSLTGLNNQPQHF.

V usage is TRBV7-2 and J usage is TRBJ1-2; D may be TRBD1 (5 bases). Germline lookup yields CDR1 SGHTA and CDR2 FQGNSA. Deletions cut 7 bases from V and 7 bases from J, with 25 bases between. This CDR3 is built from 16 residues. CDR3 sequence: CASTPNVGREASGYTF. Here the CDR3 DNA reads TGTGCCAGCACCCCGAACGTCGGCAGGGAGGCGAGTGGCTACACCTTC.